These 27 T cell receptor beta chains came from one sample sequenced in a study of T cell responses to AZD1222 COVID-19 vaccine. TCRdb's table, derived via immunoSEQ multiplex PCR, lists solely in-frame clones and lacks some. The table lists approximately 140,000 clones, roughly 93% of them singletons. Specimen: peripheral blood, collected 28 days after the second AZD1222 dose. All receptors come from an adult who received the AZD1222 COVID-19 vaccine.

This chain joins TRBV6-4 and TRBJ2-1; 8 bases fit TRBD2. With V trimmed by 3 bases and J by 2 bases, 3 bases remained unmatched. CDR1 and CDR2 from the germline V gene are MRHNA and SNTAGT. The CDR3 is 15 amino acids. CDR3 nucleotide sequence: TGTGCCAGCAGTGAACTAGCGGAAGCCTACAATGAGCAGTTCTTC. It encodes CASSELAEAYNEQFF.

The gene calls are TRBV27 and TRBJ2-7; TRBD1 matches at 7 bases. The V and J ends lost 3 bases and 3 bases, in that order; junction bases with no gene match: 5. CDR1 and CDR2 (germline): MNHEY, SMNVEV (reference sequence). This CDR3 comprises 14 residues. Here the CDR3 reads CASSFRDSLYEQYF. In DNA, the CDR3 is TGTGCCAGCAGTTTTCGGGACAGCCTCTACGAGCAGTACTTC.

This CDR3 reads CATSRVRVSEQFF. In DNA form, the CDR3 reads TGTGCCACCAGCAGAGTTAGGGTCTCCGAGCAGTTCTTC. The J gene is TRBJ2-1, the V gene TRBV15; the D is unclear. Germline assignment: CDR1 LNHNV and CDR2 YYDKDF (reference sequence). Trimming removed 1 base at V and 10 bases at J, with 11 bases between. This CDR3 region has 13 residues.

This chain links TRBV3-1 (or the pseudogene TRBV3-2) with TRBJ1-2, with 8 nucleotides matching TRBD1. CDR3 length: 15 residues. Germline values: CDR1 LGHDT, CDR2 YNNKEL (reference sequence). After removal of 4 bases from V and 4 bases from J, the junction contained 8 bases not matched to a gene. Here the CDR3 DNA reads TGTGCCAGCAGCCGAGGGGCAGGGGGCATCTATGGCTACACCTTC. Its protein is CASSRGAGGIYGYTF.

Only one count was recorded for this clone. V is TRBV10-3 and J is TRBJ1-1; 7 bases agree with TRBD1. Germline loops: CDR1 ENHRY, CDR2 SYGVKD. After removal of 7 bases from V and 0 bases from J, the junction contained 5 bases not matched to a gene. The CDR3 has 14 amino acids. CDR3 DNA: TGTGCCATCACCGGGACAGCGTTGAACACTGAAGCTTTCTTT. Amino acid sequence: CAITGTALNTEAFF.

In DNA, the CDR3 is TGTGCCATCAGTGATCCAGGACAGGGGGCGAAAAACGAGCAGTACTTC. Translated, it gives CAISDPGQGAKNEQYF. This chain uses TRBV10-3 with TRBJ2-7; 11 bases map to TRBD1. The CDR3 runs 16 residues. V lost 3 bases to trimming and J lost 5 bases; unmatched junction nucleotides: 9. Germline V lookup: CDR1 ENHRY, CDR2 SYGVKD.

Sample share makes this clone medium-sized. The chain carries TRBV6-1 and TRBJ2-1; D is unresolved. V was clipped by 1 base and J by 0 bases, with 7 bases between them. Germline lookup yields CDR1 MNHNS and CDR2 SASEGT. The CDR3 contains 15 residues. The CDR3 reads CASSEEAGSYNEQFF. CDR3 coding DNA: TGTGCCAGCAGTGAAGAAGCCGGCTCCTACAATGAGCAGTTCTTC.

This clone occurred once. This chain joins TRBV7-2 and TRBJ2-5; the match to TRBD1 covers 9 bases. The CDR3 is 16 amino acids. Germline values: CDR1 SGHTA, CDR2 FQGNSA. V gave up 2 bases and J gave up 2 bases; unmatched junction bases: 6. The CDR3 protein is CASSLWTGAPQETQYF. DNA for the CDR3: TGTGCCAGCAGCTTATGGACAGGGGCCCCGCAAGAGACCCAGTACTTC. Full variable domain (rest looked up from reference TRBV7-2 and TRBJ2-5): GAGVSQSPSNKVTEKGKDVELRCDPISGHTALYWYRQSLGQGLEFLIYFQGNSAPDKSGLPSDRFSAERTGGSVSTLTIQRTQQEDSAVYLCASSLWTGAPQETQYFGPGTRLLVL.

This chain connects TRBV19 to TRBJ1-6; weak D call: TRBD1 (6 bases). Deletions cut 9 bases from V and 10 bases from J, with 19 bases between. This CDR3 contains 14 residues. Looked up from germline, CDR1 is LNHDA and CDR2 is SQIVND (reference sequence). The CDR3 here is CASGRQVRDSPLHF. CDR3 in DNA: TGTGCCAGCGGCCGACAGGTACGAGACTCACCCCTCCACTTT.

V gene TRBV15 combines with J gene TRBJ2-3, with 12 nucleotides matching TRBD2. Germline V lookup: CDR1 LNHNV, CDR2 YYDKDF (reference sequence). V dropped 1 base and J dropped 2; count of bases not matched to a gene: 4. This CDR3 region has 17 residues. CDR3 protein: CATSRGRLAGATDTQYF. CDR3 coding DNA: TGTGCCACCAGCAGAGGACGACTAGCGGGGGCCACAGATACGCAGTATTTT.

V is TRBV3-1 (or the pseudogene TRBV3-2) and J is TRBJ1-6, with 9 nucleotides matching TRBD1. Looked up from germline, CDR1 is LGHDT and CDR2 is YNNKEL (reference sequence). V was pared by 3 bases and J by 7 bases, with 1 base of the junction left unmatched. The CDR3 covers 14 residues. The CDR3 region is CASSQGQGNSPLHF. CDR3 in DNA: TGTGCCAGCAGCCAGGGACAGGGAAATTCACCCCTCCACTTT.

The J gene is TRBJ1-3, the V gene TRBV4-1; D perhaps matches TRBD1 (6 bases). The germline V and J ends were trimmed by 1 base and 3 bases, with 10 bases remaining between them. CDR3 length equals 15 residues. Germline V gene lookup returns CDR1 MGHRA and CDR2 YSYEKL. CDR3 DNA: TGCGCCAGCAGCCAAGGAGGGGGATTTGGAAACACCATATATTTT. Protein sequence: CASSQGGGFGNTIYF.

The rearrangement joins TRBV5-5 to TRBJ1-1; a weak D match, TRBD1 (5 bases). Germline loops: CDR1 SGHKS, CDR2 YYEKEE (reference sequence). V dropped 4 bases and J dropped 1 base, with 17 bases sitting between them. CDR3 length equals 16 residues. As DNA, the CDR3 is TGTGCCAGCAGCCCCTCCGGGGGAGGGCAGAACACTGAAGCTTTCTTT. Its protein is CASSPSGGGQNTEAFF.

The sample holds one count of this clone. The genes are TRBV28 and TRBJ1-1, with unresolved D. The V end lost 5 bases, the J end lost 5 bases, and 9 bases lay between the germline ends. Germline CDR1 is MDHEN and CDR2 is SYDVKM. The CDR3 contains 12 residues. The chain's CDR3 is CASSPQVTEAFF. CDR3 nucleotide sequence: TGTGCCAGCAGTCCCCAGGTGACTGAAGCTTTCTTT.

The chain links TRBV7-9 to TRBJ1-1; D not resolved. Germline CDR1 reads SEHNR; CDR2 reads FQNEAQ (reference sequence). The CDR3 is 13 amino acids. The ends were cut back, 6 bases at V and 0 bases at J, with 8 bases in the middle. In DNA, the CDR3 is TGTGCCAGCAGTCGCCTGCTGAACACTGAAGCTTTCTTT. Encoded protein: CASSRLLNTEAFF.

The V gene is TRBV5-5, the J gene TRBJ2-1; D unclear. The germline V gene has CDR1 SGHKS and CDR2 YYEKEE (reference sequence). CDR3 length: 16 amino acids. V gave up 2 bases and J gave up 1 base, with 13 bases separating them. The CDR3 bases are TGTGCCAGCAGCTTTAGGGATACCTATTCCTACAATGAGCAGTTCTTC. This translates into CASSFRDTYSYNEQFF.

The V and J genes are TRBV12-3 or TRBV12-4 and TRBJ1-5; 10 bases are shared with TRBD1. CDR3 size: 13 residues. After removal of 5 bases from V and 7 bases from J, the junction contained 2 bases not matched to a gene. The CDR3 DNA reads as TGTGCCAGCAGTCGACAGGGGGCACAGCCCCAGCATTTT. This gives the protein CASSRQGAQPQHF.

The chain uses TRBV10-1 and TRBJ2-2; D is unresolved. The CDR3 loop spans 13 amino acids. Trimming left V 3 bases short and J 3 bases short, with 5 bases between. Germline loops: CDR1 WNHNN, CDR2 SYGVQD (reference sequence). CDR3 sequence: CASSEVYTGELFF. CDR3 coding DNA: TGCGCCAGCAGTGAAGTCTACACCGGGGAGCTGTTTTTT.

V is TRBV27 and J is TRBJ2-3; TRBD2 aligns across 15 bases. There are 16 residues in the CDR3. Germline CDR1 and CDR2: MNHEY and SMNVEV (reference sequence). With V trimmed by 5 bases and J by 3 bases, 3 bases remained unmatched. CDR3 DNA sequence: TGTGCCAGCAGTGGACTAGCGGGGGGGCATACAGATACGCAGTATTTT. Translated, it gives CASSGLAGGHTDTQYF.

This clone was counted a single time. The CDR3 reads CASSRLAENNEQFF. CDR3 DNA: TGTGCCAGCAGCCGACTAGCGGAGAACAATGAGCAGTTCTTC. V gene TRBV6-5 combines with J gene TRBJ2-1, with 9 bases matching TRBD2. Germline V gene lookup returns CDR1 MNHEY and CDR2 SVGAGI. CDR3 length: 14 amino acids. The V gene end was trimmed by 6 bases and the J gene end by 5 bases; junction bases not matched to a gene: 5.

A single count supports this clone. The chain carries TRBV5-1 and TRBJ2-2; 7 nucleotides align to TRBD1. The CDR3 covers 15 residues. Germline V CDR1 and CDR2: SGHRS, YFSETQ. Trimming cost V 0 bases and J 1 base; bases outside gene matches: 0. DNA for the CDR3: TGCGCCAGCAGCTTGGGGGACAGGAACACCGGGGAGCTGTTTTTT. It translates to CASSLGDRNTGELFF.

This sequence joins TRBV6-5 and TRBJ2-7, with D unclear. Germline-derived CDR1 and CDR2 are MNHEY and SVGAGI. This CDR3 is built from 14 residues. V lost 2 bases and J lost 2, with 10 bases in between. The CDR3 nucleotides read TGTGCCAGCAGTTACGACTCTGGAGCCTACGAGCAGTACGTC. This codes for CASSYDSGAYEQYV.

The genes are TRBV7-9 and TRBJ1-4, with a tentative D call TRBD1 (5 bases). The CDR3 loop spans 14 amino acids. V lost 4 bases and J lost 8, with 14 bases in between. The germline gives CDR1 SEHNR, CDR2 FQNEAQ (reference sequence). CDR3 in DNA: TGTGCCAGCAGCTACCTAGCGGGGGACGAAAAACTGTTTTTT. Translation: CASSYLAGDEKLFF.

This sequence joins TRBV12-3 or TRBV12-4 and TRBJ2-3, with D uncertain. The CDR3 runs 12 residues. Trimming stripped 7 bases from V and 3 bases from J, with 8 bases between. DNA for the CDR3: TGTGCCAGCATGGGAAGGACAGATACGCAGTATTTT. It specifies CASMGRTDTQYF.

This chain joins TRBV3-1 (or the pseudogene TRBV3-2) and TRBJ1-6; D gene uncertain. There are 14 residues in the CDR3. V gave up 1 base and J gave up 5 bases, with 6 bases separating them. The germline CDR1 and CDR2 sequences are LGHDT and YNNKEL (reference sequence). CDR3 nucleotide sequence: TGTGCCAGCAGCCAAGGGCCAGATAATTCACCCCTCCACTTT. It specifies CASSQGPDNSPLHF.

The rearrangement uses TRBV4-3 and TRBJ1-1, with 10 bases identical to TRBD1. The CDR3 spans 11 residues. The V segment lost 11 bases and the J segment 6 bases; nucleotides outside the gene matches: 3. CDR1 is LGHNA, CDR2 YSLEER, per germline. CDR3 region: CAAGQGAEAFF. CDR3 in DNA: TGCGCCGCCGGACAGGGGGCTGAAGCTTTCTTT.

The chain combines TRBV9 with TRBJ2-3; tentative D call: TRBD1 (5 bases). CDR1 is SGDLS and CDR2 is YYNGEE in the germline V gene. The CDR3 is made up of 15 amino acids. The V and J ends lost 3 bases and 4 bases respectively, with 15 bases between them. CDR3 sequence reads: CASSGSGRVADTQYF. CDR3 bases: TGTGCCAGCAGCGGAAGTGGCAGGGTTGCAGATACGCAGTATTTT.